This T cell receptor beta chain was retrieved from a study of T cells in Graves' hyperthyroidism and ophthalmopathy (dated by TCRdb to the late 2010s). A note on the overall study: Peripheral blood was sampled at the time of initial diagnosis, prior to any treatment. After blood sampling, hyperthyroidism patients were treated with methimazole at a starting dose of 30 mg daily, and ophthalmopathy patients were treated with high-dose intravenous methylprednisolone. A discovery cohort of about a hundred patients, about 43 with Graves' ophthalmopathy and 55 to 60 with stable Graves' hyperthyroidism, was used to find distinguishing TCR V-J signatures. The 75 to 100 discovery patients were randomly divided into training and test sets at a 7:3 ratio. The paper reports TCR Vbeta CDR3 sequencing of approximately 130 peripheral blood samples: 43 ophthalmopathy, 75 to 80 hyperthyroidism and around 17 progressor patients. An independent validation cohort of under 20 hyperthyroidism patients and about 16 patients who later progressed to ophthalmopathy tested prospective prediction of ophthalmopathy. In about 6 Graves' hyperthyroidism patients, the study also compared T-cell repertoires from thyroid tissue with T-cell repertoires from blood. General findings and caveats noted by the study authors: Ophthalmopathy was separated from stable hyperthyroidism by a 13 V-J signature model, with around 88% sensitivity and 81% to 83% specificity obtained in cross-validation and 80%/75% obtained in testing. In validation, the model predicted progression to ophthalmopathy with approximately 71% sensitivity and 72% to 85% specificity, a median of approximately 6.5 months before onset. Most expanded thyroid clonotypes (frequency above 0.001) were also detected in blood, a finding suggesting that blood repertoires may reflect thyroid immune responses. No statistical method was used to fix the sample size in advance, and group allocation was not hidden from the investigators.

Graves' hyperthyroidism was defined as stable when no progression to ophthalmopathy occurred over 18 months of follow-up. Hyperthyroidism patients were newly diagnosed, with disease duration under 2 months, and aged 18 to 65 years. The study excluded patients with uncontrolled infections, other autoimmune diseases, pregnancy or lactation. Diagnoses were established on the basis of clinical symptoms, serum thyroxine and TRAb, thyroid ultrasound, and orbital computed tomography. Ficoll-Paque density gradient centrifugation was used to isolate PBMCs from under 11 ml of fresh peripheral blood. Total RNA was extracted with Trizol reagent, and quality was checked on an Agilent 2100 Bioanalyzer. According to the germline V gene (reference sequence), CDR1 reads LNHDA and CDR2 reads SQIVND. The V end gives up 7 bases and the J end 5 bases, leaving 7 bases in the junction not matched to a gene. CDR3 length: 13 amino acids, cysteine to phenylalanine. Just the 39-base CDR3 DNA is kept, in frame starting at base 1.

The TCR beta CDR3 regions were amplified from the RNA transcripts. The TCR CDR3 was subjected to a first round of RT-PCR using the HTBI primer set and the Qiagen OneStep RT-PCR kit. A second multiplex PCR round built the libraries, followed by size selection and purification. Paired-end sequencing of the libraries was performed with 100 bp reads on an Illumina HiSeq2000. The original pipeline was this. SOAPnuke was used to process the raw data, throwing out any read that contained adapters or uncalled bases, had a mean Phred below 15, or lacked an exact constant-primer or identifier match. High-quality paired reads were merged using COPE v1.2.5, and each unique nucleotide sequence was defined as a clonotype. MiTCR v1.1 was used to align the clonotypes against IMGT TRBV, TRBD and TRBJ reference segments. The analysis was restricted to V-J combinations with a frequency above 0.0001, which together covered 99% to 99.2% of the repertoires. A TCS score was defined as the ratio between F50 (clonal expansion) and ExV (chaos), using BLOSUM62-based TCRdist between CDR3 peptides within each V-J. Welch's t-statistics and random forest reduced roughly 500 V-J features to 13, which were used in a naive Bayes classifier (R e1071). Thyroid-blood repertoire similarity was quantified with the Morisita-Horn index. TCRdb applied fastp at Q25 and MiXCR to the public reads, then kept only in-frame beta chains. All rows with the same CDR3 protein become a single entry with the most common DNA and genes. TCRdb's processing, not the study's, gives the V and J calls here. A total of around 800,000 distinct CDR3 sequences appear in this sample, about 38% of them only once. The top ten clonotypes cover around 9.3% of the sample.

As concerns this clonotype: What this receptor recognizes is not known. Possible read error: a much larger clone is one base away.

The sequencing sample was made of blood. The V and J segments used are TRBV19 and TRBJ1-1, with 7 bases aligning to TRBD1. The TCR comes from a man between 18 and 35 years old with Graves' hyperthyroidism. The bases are TGTGCCAGTATAGCCAGGGGGAAGACTGAAGCTTTCTTT. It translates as CASIARGKTEAFF.